The 18 T cell receptor beta chains listed next were all sequenced from one sample in a study of T cells in Graves' hyperthyroidism and ophthalmopathy. The source material, RNA transcripts, was used to amplify TCR beta CDR3 regions. First-round RT-PCR targeting the TCR CDR3 was performed with the HTBI primer set. Using its own MiXCR run on the multiplex PCR reads, TCRdb lists one record per CDR3 protein. The sample holds about 640,000 distinct CDR3 sequences, roughly 20% seen once. Sequenced: blood. These receptors were taken from a man under 40 with Graves' ophthalmopathy.

This clonotype has a handful of counts. The chain couples TRBV29-1 to TRBJ2-1; D is perhaps TRBD2 (5 bases). The CDR3 is 10 amino acids. V was clipped by 7 bases and J by 10 bases, with 11 bases between them. Germline CDR1 and CDR2: SQVTM and ANQGSEA. The CDR3 here is CSAREGEQFF. For the CDR3, the DNA is TGCAGCGCCCGTGAGGGAGAGCAGTTCTTC.

The V gene is TRBV5-6, the J gene TRBJ2-1, with D hard to call. The CDR3 length is 13 residues. With 0 bases removed from V and 9 bases from J, the gap between germline ends came to 10 bases. From germline, CDR1 is SGHDT and CDR2 YYEEEE. CDR3 region: CASSLGGPSEQFF. The CDR3 DNA sequence: TGTGCCAGCAGCTTGGGTGGTCCCTCTGAGCAGTTCTTC. Full variable domain (outside the CDR3, taken from reference TRBV5-6 and TRBJ2-1): DAGVTQSPTHLIKTRGQQVTLRCSPKSGHDTVSWYQQALGQGPQFIFQYYEEEERQRGNFPDRFSGHQFPNYSSELNVNALLLGDSALYLCASSLGGPSEQFFGPGTRLTVL.

The sample holds a few counts of this clonotype. This rearrangement joins TRBV30 to TRBJ2-7; weak D call: TRBD2 (5 bases). The germline V gene encodes CDR1 GTSNPN and CDR2 SVGIG (reference sequence). The CDR3 extends over 12 amino acids. V lost 4 bases and J lost 4, with 11 bases in between. The CDR3 DNA is TGTGCCTGGACGAGGGCCCCATACGAGCAGTACTTC. The encoded protein is CAWTRAPYEQYF. Supplemented by reference TRBV30 and TRBJ2-7, the full variable domain reads SQTIHQWPATLVQPVGSPLSLECTVEGTSNPNLYWYRQAAGRGLQLLFYSVGIGQISSEVPQNLSASRPQDRQFILSSKKLLLSDSGFYLCAWTRAPYEQYFGPGTRLTVT.

V and J are TRBV7-2 and TRBJ2-6; possibly TRBD1 or TRBD2 for D (6 bases each). The CDR3 consists of 18 residues. V was shortened by 2 bases and J by 0 bases, with 14 bases between the two germline ends. Germline loops: CDR1 SGHTA, CDR2 FQGNSA. CDR3 bases: TGTGCCAGCAGCTTAAGGGGGGCCGCGAGCTCTGGGGCCAACGTCCTGACTTTC. This codes for CASSLRGAASSGANVLTF.

Ten or more counts support this clonotype. J is TRBJ2-5 and V is TRBV7-2; 7 positions match TRBD1. The CDR3 has 13 residues. The germline CDR1 and CDR2 sequences are SGHTA and FQGNSA. V dropped 6 bases and J dropped 5; count of bases not matched to a gene: 6. The CDR3 protein is CASRPTGVETQYF. DNA for the CDR3: TGTGCCAGCAGGCCAACAGGGGTCGAGACCCAGTACTTC.

This clonotype appeared many times. CDR3 coding DNA: TGTGCCAGCAGTTTCTCTCGCGGGATTAGCACAGATACGCAGTATTTT. Encoded protein: CASSFSRGISTDTQYF. V and J are TRBV27 and TRBJ2-3, with D possibly matching TRBD2 (6 bases). V was trimmed by 3 bases and J by 0 bases, leaving 13 bases between them. The length of the CDR3 is 16 residues. Germline-derived CDR1 and CDR2 are MNHEY and SMNVEV (reference sequence).

The rearrangement links TRBV6-1 to TRBJ1-2, with D unclear. Deletions cut 2 bases from V and 8 bases from J, with 15 bases between. The CDR3 length is 14 residues. Germline V gene data show CDR1 as MNHNS and CDR2 as SASEGT. CDR3 residues: CASSERSCREGYTF. CDR3 nucleotides: TGTGCCAGCAGTGAACGGTCGTGTAGGGAAGGCTACACCTTC.

The chain joins TRBV20-1 to TRBJ2-5; D may be TRBD2 (5 bases). V was trimmed by 4 bases and J by 4 bases, leaving 19 bases between them. The V gene's germline CDR1 is DFQATT and CDR2 SNEGSKA (reference sequence). The CDR3 runs 15 residues. The CDR3 reads CSAKDSETPGETQYF. CDR3 in DNA: TGCAGTGCTAAAGATAGCGAGACTCCCGGAGAGACCCAGTACTTC.

In nucleotides, the CDR3 is TGTGCCAGCAGTGACAGTCCGAACACTGAAGCTTTCTTT. Translation: CASSDSPNTEAFF. V and J are TRBV12-3 or TRBV12-4 and TRBJ1-1; possible D gene TRBD1, 5 bases. CDR3 length: 13 residues. V was cut by 5 bases and J by 1 base, with 8 bases left in between.

This clonotype was observed at least ten times. The V call is TRBV28, the J call TRBJ2-7; D gene unclear. The CDR3 loop spans 11 amino acids. Germline V lookup: CDR1 MDHEN, CDR2 SYDVKM. V was pared by 0 bases and J by 6 bases, with 3 bases between. This chain's CDR3 is CASSLWGEQYF. Written as DNA, the CDR3 is TGTGCCAGCAGTTTATGGGGCGAGCAGTACTTC.

This clonotype was seen ten or more times. The chain is built from TRBV3-1 and TRBJ1-5; D gene uncertain. The V and J ends lost 5 bases and 7 bases respectively, with 12 bases between them. Germline V gives CDR1 LGHDT, CDR2 YNNKEL (reference sequence). The CDR3 extends over 13 amino acids. CDR3 coding DNA: TGTGCCAGCAGCTCACAACTAGGCCAGCCCCAGCATTTT. Encoded protein: CASSSQLGQPQHF.

Only a few counts were recorded for this clonotype. This rearrangement joins TRBV24-1 to TRBJ2-3; perhaps TRBD1 as D (5 bases). The V and J ends lost 5 bases and 5 bases respectively, with 16 bases between them. Germline CDR1 and CDR2: KGHDR and SFDVKD. The CDR3 length is 15 residues. CDR3 loop: CATSASGRARDTQYF. CDR3 nucleotide sequence: TGTGCCACCAGTGCGTCGGGCAGGGCTCGAGATACGCAGTATTTT.

This clonotype was recorded a few times. The rearrangement links TRBV28 to TRBJ2-4, with D maybe TRBD2 (5 bases). Germline assignment: CDR1 MDHEN and CDR2 SYDVKM. Trimming stripped 6 bases from V and 9 bases from J, with 12 bases between. This CDR3 is 12 amino acids long. CDR3 nucleotide sequence: TGTGCCAGCAGCGTGCCCCGGGGCATTCAGTACTTC. This encodes CASSVPRGIQYF.

This clonotype has a count of ten or more. The chain is built from TRBV7-2 and TRBJ2-7, with 8 bases aligning to TRBD1. This CDR3 contains 14 residues. The V gene's germline CDR1 is SGHTA and CDR2 FQGNSA. V lost 4 bases, J lost 3 bases, and 5 bases stayed unmatched. As DNA, the CDR3 is TGTGCCAGCAGCTCACAGGGGGTAGACTACGAGCAGTACTTC. The encoded protein is CASSSQGVDYEQYF.

This clonotype was seen at least ten times. This sequence joins TRBV28 and TRBJ2-7, with D perhaps assigned TRBD1 or TRBD2 (5 bases each). Germline loops: CDR1 MDHEN, CDR2 SYDVKM. This CDR3 is 13 amino acids long. Trimming pared 3 bases from V and 5 bases from J, leaving 11 bases between. CDR3 loop: CASSFGGVNEQYF. DNA of the CDR3: TGTGCCAGCAGTTTTGGGGGTGTAAACGAGCAGTACTTC. Full variable domain (outside the CDR3, taken from reference TRBV28 and TRBJ2-7): DVKVTQSSRYLVKRTGEKVFLECVQDMDHENMFWYRQDPGLGLRLIYFSYDVKMKEKGDIPEGYSVSREKKERFSLILESASTNQTSMYLCASSFGGVNEQYFGPGTRLTVT.

The chain employs TRBV5-1 and TRBJ2-6; no clear D. V shed 7 bases and J shed 0 bases, with 8 bases lying between them. The CDR3 contains 14 residues. Germline V CDR1 and CDR2: SGHRS, YFSETQ. The CDR3 DNA follows: TGCGCCAGCCAAAGCCACTCTGGGGCCAACGTCCTGACTTTC. Its protein is CASQSHSGANVLTF.

This clonotype turned up a few times. This chain links TRBV9 with TRBJ2-7; D is possibly TRBD1 (7 bases). V shed 0 bases and J shed 1 base, with 11 bases lying between them. Germline CDR1 is SGDLS and CDR2 is YYNGEE. The CDR3 runs 15 residues. The CDR3 DNA is TGTGCCAGCAGCGTAGGGGGGGACAGTTCCTACGAGCAGTACTTC. Its protein product is CASSVGGDSSYEQYF.

In its sample, this clonotype was seen many times. This chain connects TRBV7-2 to TRBJ2-5, with 13 positions matching TRBD2. V lost 4 bases to trimming and J lost 2 bases; unmatched junction nucleotides: 10. This CDR3 is built from 18 residues. The germline CDR1 and CDR2 sequences are SGHTA and FQGNSA. Written as DNA, the CDR3 is TGTGCCAGCAGCTCCAGGACTAGCGGGAGAATATGGCAAGAGACCCAGTACTTC. It specifies CASSSRTSGRIWQETQYF.